This passage covers 26 T cell receptor beta chains from one sample sequenced in a study of T cell responses to AZD1222 COVID-19 vaccine. TCRdb's copy holds only in-frame clones and misses some; the assay was immunoSEQ multiplex PCR. The sample has 90,000 to 120,000 clones; 85% to 95% are singletons. Sequences were derived from peripheral blood, sampled 28 days after the second AZD1222 dose. The receptors originated from an adult who received the AZD1222 COVID-19 vaccine.

This clone has just a few counts. This rearrangement joins TRBV19 to TRBJ2-1, with 11 bases fitting TRBD2. The trim removed 9 bases at V and 4 bases at J, leaving 5 bases unmatched. Germline V gene lookup returns CDR1 LNHDA and CDR2 SQIVND (reference sequence). The CDR3 sequence is 14 residues long. The CDR3 reads CASQLAGAYNEQFF. The CDR3 bases are TGTGCCAGCCAACTAGCGGGGGCTTACAATGAGCAGTTCTTC.

CDR3 amino acids: CASSLGSSGYEQYF. The CDR3 nucleotides are TGTGCCAGCAGCTTGGGAAGTAGCGGCTACGAGCAGTACTTC. The V and J genes are TRBV11-2 and TRBJ2-7; tentative D call: TRBD2 (6 bases). Trimming cost V 3 bases and J 3 bases, with 12 bases left between them. The germline gives CDR1 SGHAT, CDR2 FQNNGV. The CDR3 spans 14 residues. Based on the CDR3 plus reference TRBV11-2 and TRBJ2-7, the full variable domain is EAGVAQSPRYKIIEKRQSVAFWCNPISGHATLYWYQQILGQGPKLLIQFQNNGVVDDSQLPKDRFSAERLKGVDSTLKIQPAKLEDSAVYLCASSLGSSGYEQYFGPGTRLTVT.

The chain links TRBV6-5 to TRBJ2-2; TRBD2 might be the D (6 bases). The V and J ends lost 6 bases and 8 bases respectively, with 16 bases between them. The CDR3 consists of 14 residues. Germline V gene lookup returns CDR1 MNHEY and CDR2 SVGAGI. Written as DNA, the CDR3 is TGTGCCAGCAGCGGCGGAGGGCCGGGAGGGGAGCTGTTTTTT. Its protein product is CASSGGGPGGELFF.

The chain employs TRBV9 and TRBJ1-1, with D perhaps TRBD1 (5 bases). The CDR3 runs 16 residues. The germline gives CDR1 SGDLS, CDR2 YYNGEE. Between the trimmed V and J ends, which lost 3 bases and 4 bases, there was a span of 19 bases. CDR3 loop: CASSAPLGGDFTEAFF. The CDR3, as DNA: TGTGCCAGCAGCGCGCCCCTGGGGGGGGACTTCACTGAAGCTTTCTTT.

The chain uses TRBV6-5 and TRBJ2-5; D may correspond to TRBD1 or TRBD2 (5 bases each). Trimming took 6 bases from V and 6 from J, leaving 20 bases between them. The CDR3 runs to 15 residues. Germline V gene data show CDR1 as MNHEY and CDR2 as SVGAGI. CDR3 loop: CASSPGGRVGKTQYF. CDR3 coding DNA: TGTGCCAGCAGCCCCGGAGGCAGGGTCGGGAAGACCCAGTACTTC.

The chain is built from TRBV20-1 and TRBJ1-1; weak D call: TRBD1 (5 bases). The CDR3 is 11 residues long. Germline V gene sequence: CDR1 DFQATT, CDR2 SNEGSKA (reference sequence). V was pared by 7 bases and J by 7 bases, with 13 bases between. This CDR3 is CSVGQGGEAFF. The CDR3 DNA is TGCAGTGTGGGGCAGGGCGGTGAAGCTTTCTTT.

The table lists this clone with a count of one. The chain employs TRBV5-1 and TRBJ2-3; 10 bases match TRBD2. The V gene end was trimmed by 4 bases and the J gene end by 1 base; junction bases not matched to a gene: 6. CDR1 SGHRS and CDR2 YFSETQ come from the germline V gene. This CDR3 spans 16 amino acids. CDR3 protein: CASSLKRGGGTDTQYF. The CDR3 DNA is TGCGCCAGCAGCCTAAAGCGGGGGGGCGGCACAGATACGCAGTATTTT.

This clone was seen a single time. The rearrangement joins TRBV30 to TRBJ1-6; 7 nucleotides match TRBD1. Germline V lookup: CDR1 GTSNPN, CDR2 SVGIG (reference sequence). The CDR3 covers 15 residues. Trimming removed 4 bases from V and 1 base from J; junction bases left unmatched: 4. The chain's CDR3 is CAWKPGGSYNSPLHF. As DNA, the CDR3 is TGTGCCTGGAAGCCAGGGGGTTCCTATAATTCACCCCTCCACTTT.

As regards this clone: One junction end disagrees with the germline gene, perhaps due to a read error. J is TRBJ1-1 and V is TRBV6-2 or TRBV6-3; 7 positions match TRBD1. The V gene's germline CDR1 is MNHEY and CDR2 SVGEGT. The CDR3 is made up of 15 amino acids. CDR3 sequence (DNA): TGTGCCAGCAGTCACGGACAGGTTTTGAAGACTGAAGCTTTCTTT. This gives the protein CASSHGQVLKTEAFF.

J is TRBJ2-1 and V is TRBV28; D gene uncertain. Trimming stripped 10 bases from V and 4 bases from J, with 11 bases between. CDR3 length: 12 amino acids. Germline V gene sequence: CDR1 MDHEN, CDR2 SYDVKM. CDR3 in DNA: TGTGCCACGTATTATCGGTACAATGAGCAGTTCTTC. Amino acids: CATYYRYNEQFF.

CDR3 sequence reads: CASSKTGGQNTEAFF. The CDR3 region has the DNA TGTGCCAGCTCCAAGACGGGGGGACAGAACACTGAAGCTTTCTTT. The rearrangement links TRBV18 to TRBJ1-1; tentative D call: TRBD1 (6 bases). Trimming shortened V by 6 bases and J by 1 base, and 15 bases separated the two germline ends. Germline V gives CDR1 KGHSH, CDR2 LQKENI. This CDR3 has 15 residues.

The rearrangement joins TRBV5-4 to TRBJ1-2, with D possibly TRBD1 on 6 matching bases. Germline V CDR1 and CDR2: SGHNT, YYREEE (reference sequence). Trimming cost V 4 bases and J 4 bases, with 14 bases left between them. This CDR3 comprises 14 residues. The CDR3 bases are TGTGCCAGCAGCAGTGGAGGGGGGGGCTATGGCTACACCTTC. As protein: CASSSGGGGYGYTF.

V usage is TRBV10-2 and J usage is TRBJ1-2; D is possibly TRBD1 (6 bases). The CDR3 runs to 13 residues. Germline CDR1 WSHSY, CDR2 SAAADI. With 3 bases removed from V and 4 bases from J, the gap between germline ends came to 9 bases. The CDR3 here is CASSEQGAYGYTF. The CDR3 DNA reads as TGCGCCAGCAGTGAACAGGGCGCCTATGGCTACACCTTC.

This chain uses TRBV27 with TRBJ1-1; no definite D call. Germline assignment: CDR1 MNHEY and CDR2 SMNVEV (reference sequence). The CDR3 loop spans 13 amino acids. V lost 1 base and J lost 1, with 4 bases in between. The CDR3 here is CASSLWENTEAFF. For the CDR3, the DNA is TGTGCCAGCAGTTTATGGGAGAACACTGAAGCTTTCTTT.

This clone was seen a handful of times. The CDR3 region is CASRKGDRGTRQHF. Written as DNA, the CDR3 is TGTGCCAGCAGGAAGGGGGACAGGGGAACGCGCCAGCATTTT. The V and J genes are TRBV2 and TRBJ1-5, with 10 positions matching TRBD1. CDR1 and CDR2 from the germline V gene are SNHLY and FYNNEI. The CDR3 totals 14 residues. With 6 bases clipped from V and 12 bases from J, the junction kept 11 bases outside the gene matches.

The chain links TRBV6-1 to TRBJ2-5; D uncertain. CDR1 is MNHNS and CDR2 is SASEGT in the germline V gene. The CDR3 spans 15 residues. The V and J ends lost 1 base and 2 bases respectively, with 11 bases between them. The CDR3 reads CASSEGYSLQETQYF. CDR3 coding DNA: TGTGCCAGCAGTGAAGGGTACAGCTTGCAAGAGACCCAGTACTTC.

The chain combines TRBV19 with TRBJ1-4, with D perhaps TRBD1 (5 bases). CDR3 length: 14 amino acids. V gave up 9 bases and J gave up 2 bases, with 13 bases separating them. The V gene's germline CDR1 is LNHDA and CDR2 SQIVND (reference sequence). CDR3 sequence reads: CARNFGATNEKLFF. As DNA, the CDR3 is TGTGCCAGGAACTTCGGGGCGACTAATGAAAAACTGTTTTTT.

The chain is built from TRBV28 and TRBJ2-6, with D perhaps TRBD1 (6 bases). The CDR3 has 15 residues. V gave up 6 bases and J gave up 2 bases, with 11 bases separating them. Germline CDR1 reads MDHEN; CDR2 reads SYDVKM. The CDR3 DNA is TGTGCCAGCAGAACGGACAGAACTGGGGCCAACGTCCTGACTTTC. It codes for CASRTDRTGANVLTF.

This chain joins TRBV7-8 and TRBJ1-1; a possible D gene is TRBD1 (6 bases). Per the germline V gene, CDR1 is SGHVS and CDR2 is FQNEAQ. The CDR3 extends over 16 amino acids. The V end was cut by 5 bases, the J end by 3 bases, with 19 bases between. CDR3 sequence: CASSVSLGGADTEAFF. The CDR3, as DNA: TGTGCCAGCAGCGTATCCCTTGGGGGGGCTGACACTGAAGCTTTCTTT.

The chain joins TRBV10-2 to TRBJ2-1; 10 bases fit TRBD2. With V trimmed by 3 bases and J by 9 bases, 8 bases remained unmatched. Germline CDR1 WSHSY, CDR2 SAAADI. There are 15 residues in the CDR3. DNA of the CDR3: TGCGCCAGCAGTGAAGCCCTTTGGACTAGCGGTGAGCAGTTCTTC. This codes for CASSEALWTSGEQFF.

The genes are TRBV29-1 and TRBJ1-2, with TRBD1 as a possible D gene (6 bases). This CDR3 region has 14 residues. The germline V and J ends were trimmed by 4 bases and 2 bases, with 14 bases remaining between them. The germline V gene has CDR1 SQVTM and CDR2 ANQGSEA. The CDR3 DNA reads TGCAGCGTTGGGGATTTCGGACAGAACTATGGCTACACCTTC. Translated: CSVGDFGQNYGYTF.

A single count supports this clone. The J gene is TRBJ2-3, the V gene TRBV18, with 8 bases aligning to TRBD2. V shed 1 base, J shed 0 bases, and the junction held 0 bases outside the gene matches. Germline lookup yields CDR1 KGHSH and CDR2 LQKENI. The CDR3 has 15 residues. Here the CDR3 DNA reads TGTGCCAGCTCACCACTAGCGGGGAGCACAGATACGCAGTATTTT. The encoded protein is CASSPLAGSTDTQYF.

This clone was found a few times. The chain uses TRBV29-1 and TRBJ2-5, with a weak D call TRBD2 (6 bases). Germline CDR1 reads SQVTM; CDR2 reads ANQGSEA. Trimming removed 3 bases from V and 5 bases from J, with 10 bases in between. This CDR3 region has 12 residues. CDR3 amino acids: CSVEGGRETQYF. The CDR3 DNA reads TGCAGCGTTGAGGGGGGAAGGGAGACCCAGTACTTC. The full variable domain, its missing parts supplied by reference TRBV29-1 and TRBJ2-5, is SAVISQKPSRDICQRGTSLTIQCQVDSQVTMMFWYRQQPGQSLTLIATANQGSEATYESGFVIDKFPISRPNLTFSTLTVSNMSPEDSSIYLCSVEGGRETQYFGPGTRLLVL.

V gene TRBV2 combines with J gene TRBJ2-1; perhaps D is TRBD1 or TRBD2 (6 bases each). CDR1 and CDR2 from the germline V gene are SNHLY and FYNNEI. This CDR3 spans 15 amino acids. The V gene lost 5 bases and the J gene lost 0 bases, with 11 bases spanning the gap. The CDR3 sequence is CASSTRGDSYNEQFF. The CDR3, as DNA: TGTGCCAGCAGTACTAGGGGGGACTCCTACAATGAGCAGTTCTTC.

This chain's CDR3 is CASSPPTGANTGELFF. CDR3 sequence (DNA): TGTGCCAGCTCACCTCCTACCGGGGCGAACACCGGGGAGCTGTTTTTT. V gene TRBV18 combines with J gene TRBJ2-2, with D possibly TRBD2 on 5 matching bases. There are 16 residues in the CDR3. Trimming removed 3 bases from V and 0 bases from J, with 11 bases in between. From germline, CDR1 is KGHSH and CDR2 LQKENI.

V gene TRBV6-1 combines with J gene TRBJ1-6, with D possibly matching TRBD1 (6 bases). CDR3 size: 14 residues. From germline, CDR1 is MNHNS and CDR2 SASEGT. Trimming removed 0 bases at V and 10 bases at J, with 10 bases between. The CDR3, as DNA: TGTGCCAGCAGTGAAGCGGGGGCTGTGTCACCCCTCCACTTT. Its protein product is CASSEAGAVSPLHF.